This is a list of T cell receptor beta chains from one sample in a study of PD-L1 blockade in urothelial cancer. Measured with immunoSEQ multiplex PCR; TCRdb has only the in-frame clones, and not every one. The repertoire includes 90,000 to 120,000 clones, about 91% of them detected once, and 0.8% to 1% sits in the top ten. Specimen: PBMCs, collected around atezolizumab (anti-PD-L1) treatment. These TCRs come from a woman of 80 years or more with urothelial cancer. CDR3s include the opening cysteine and the closing phenylalanine or tryptophan. D genes are given only for firm matches. The listing skips clone size in some rows; elsewhere it reads once, few, many or a size class.

V gene	D gene	J gene	clone size	CDR3 protein	CDR3 DNA
TRBV30	-	TRBJ1-6	-	CAWSVSGGPMGSPLHF	TGTGCCTGGAGTGTATCTGGAGGGCCTATGGGGTCACCCCTCCACTTT
TRBV30	-	TRBJ1-3	-	CAWSLSVGNTIYF	TGTGCCTGGAGTTTATCAGTTGGAAACACCATATATTTT
TRBV19	-	TRBJ1-2	-	CASSIARGKGYTF	TGTGCCAGTAGTATTGCCCGGGGTAAGGGCTACACCTTC
TRBV13	-	TRBJ2-7	-	CASSLVGRSYEQYF	TGTGCCAGCAGCTTAGTCGGCAGGTCCTACGAGCAGTACTTC
TRBV5-1	-	TRBJ1-5	-	CASSLGSENQPQHF	TGCGCCAGCAGCTTGGGGTCAGAAAATCAGCCCCAGCATTTT
TRBV28	-	TRBJ2-1	-	CASSLLEGEQFF	TGTGCCAGCAGTTTGCTAGAGGGTGAGCAGTTCTTC
TRBV28	TRBD1	TRBJ1-2	-	CASTRGGQALGYTF	TGTGCCAGCACCCGCGGGGGACAGGCACTTGGCTACACCTTC
TRBV6-1	TRBD2	TRBJ2-3	-	CAIMREGPSTDTQYF	TGTGCCATCATGAGGGAGGGCCCTAGCACAGATACGCAGTATTTT
TRBV5-1	-	TRBJ2-6	-	CASSLPTTAGANVLTF	TGCGCCAGCAGCCTCCCTACCACGGCTGGGGCCAACGTCCTGACTTTC
TRBV10-2	TRBD1	TRBJ2-1	-	CASSEEDRFEGQFF	TGCGCCAGCAGTGAAGAGGACAGGTTTGAGGGGCAGTTCTTC
TRBV7-9	-	TRBJ2-5	-	CASSSTLETQYF	TGTGCCAGCAGCTCGACATTGGAGACCCAGTACTTC
TRBV2	TRBD1	TRBJ1-2	-	CASLTGGASGYTF	TGTGCCAGCCTAACAGGGGGCGCGAGTGGCTACACCTTC
TRBV9	-	TRBJ2-3	-	CASSGAQQGADTQYF	TGTGCCAGCAGCGGGGCGCAGCAAGGCGCAGATACGCAGTATTTT
TRBV4-1	TRBD2	TRBJ2-1	-	CASSQEDRGTSGRNNEQFF	TGCGCCAGCAGCCAAGAGGACCGAGGAACTAGCGGGAGAAACAATGAGCAGTTCTTC
TRBV25-1	-	TRBJ1-1	-	CASSEWAETEAFF	TGTGCCAGCAGTGAATGGGCAGAAACTGAAGCTTTCTTT
TRBV28	-	TRBJ1-5	-	CASSPRRAGPQHF	TGTGCCAGCAGCCCCCGGAGGGCTGGGCCCCAGCATTTT
TRBV29-1	TRBD1	TRBJ1-4	-	CSVEGGQGGEKLFF	TGCAGCGTTGAAGGGGGACAGGGAGGTGAAAAACTGTTTTTT
TRBV6-1	TRBD1	TRBJ2-1	-	CASSGGTGGFNEQFF	TGTGCCAGCAGTGGGGGGACAGGGGGCTTTAATGAGCAGTTCTTC
TRBV5-6	TRBD2	TRBJ2-1	-	CASSLWTSGRPSSYNEQFF	TGTGCCAGCAGTCTGTGGACTAGCGGGAGGCCGAGCTCCTACAATGAGCAGTTCTTC
TRBV14	-	TRBJ1-2	-	CASSQDRGYGYTF	TGTGCCAGCAGCCAAGACAGGGGCTATGGCTACACCTTC
TRBV7-8	-	TRBJ1-2	-	CASSPYNYGYTF	TGTGCCAGCAGCCCGTATAACTATGGCTACACCTTC
TRBV4-1	-	TRBJ1-5	-	CASSQGMMQGLQPQHF	TGCGCCAGCAGCCAAGGTATGATGCAGGGTTTGCAGCCCCAGCATTTT
TRBV5-4	-	TRBJ2-2	-	CASSGGSGELFF	TGTGCCAGCAGCGGGGGGAGCGGGGAGCTGTTTTTT
TRBV2	-	TRBJ1-5	-	CASSKERDYDQPQHF	TGTGCCAGCAGCAAGGAGAGGGATTACGATCAGCCCCAGCATTTT
TRBV5-1	-	TRBJ1-1	once	CASSQGMNTEAFF	TGCGCCAGCAGCCAGGGAATGAACACTGAAGCTTTCTTT
TRBV6-5	-	TRBJ2-1	-	CATVASSYNEQFF	TGTGCCACAGTGGCTTCCTCCTACAATGAGCAGTTCTTC
TRBV7-2	-	TRBJ1-2	-	CASSYETDSYYGYTF	TGTGCCAGCAGCTATGAAACGGACAGTTACTATGGCTACACCTTC
TRBV9	TRBD1	TRBJ1-5	-	CASSVGQGNQPQHF	TGTGCCAGCAGCGTAGGACAGGGGAATCAGCCCCAGCATTTT
TRBV7-9	-	TRBJ1-5	few	CASSLAVGASNQPQHF	TGTGCCAGCAGCTTAGCTGTAGGGGCTAGCAATCAGCCCCAGCATTTT
TRBV7-9	TRBD1	TRBJ2-2	-	CASSLALGTENTGELFF	TGTGCCAGCAGCTTAGCGCTAGGGACAGAAAACACCGGGGAGCTGTTTTTT
TRBV19	-	TRBJ1-5	-	CASSSQGNQPQHF	TGTGCCAGTAGTAGCCAGGGAAATCAGCCCCAGCATTTT
TRBV5-1	TRBD1	TRBJ2-1	-	CASSPLTGGVLHIF	TGCGCCAGCAGCCCGCTGACAGGGGGGGTCCTCCATATCTTC
TRBV6-4	TRBD1	TRBJ1-1	-	CASSETDRAGEAFF	TGTGCCAGCAGTGAAACCGACAGGGCCGGTGAAGCTTTCTTT
TRBV28	-	TRBJ1-1	-	CASSLSQGNTEAFF	TGTGCCAGCAGTTTATCGCAGGGTAACACTGAAGCTTTCTTT
TRBV7-7	-	TRBJ2-5	-	CASSPTGSAFQETQYF	TGTGCCAGCAGTCCCACAGGGAGCGCTTTCCAAGAGACCCAGTACTTC
TRBV27	TRBD2	TRBJ2-1	once	CASSRLAGVVEQFF	TGTGCCAGCAGTCGGCTAGCGGGAGTTGTGGAGCAGTTCTTC
TRBV5-1	-	TRBJ2-3	-	CASSLGTATTDTQYF	TGCGCCAGCAGCTTGGGGACAGCGACCACAGATACGCAGTATTTT
TRBV2	-	TRBJ1-5	few	CASRGGRNNQPQHF	TGTGCCAGCAGGGGGGGACGGAACAATCAGCCCCAGCATTTT
TRBV29-1	TRBD2	TRBJ2-1	-	CSVEDFAGGFNEQFF	TGCAGCGTTGAAGATTTTGCGGGAGGGTTCAATGAGCAGTTCTTC
TRBV7-3	-	TRBJ1-1	-	CASSLTGGNTEAFF	TGTGCCAGCAGCTTAACGGGGGGGAACACTGAAGCTTTCTTT
TRBV19	TRBD1	TRBJ1-5	once	CATRTGGNQPQHF	TGTGCCACACGGACAGGGGGCAATCAGCCCCAGCATTTT
TRBV6-1	-	TRBJ2-3	-	CASSALREAGDTQYF	TGTGCCAGCAGCGCCCTCAGGGAGGCGGGAGATACGCAGTATTTT
TRBV6-5	-	TRBJ1-4	few	CATDTGGEKLFF	TGTGCCACGGACACCGGGGGTGAAAAACTGTTTTTT
TRBV19	-	TRBJ2-7	-	CASSAHSTPQPEQYF	TGTGCCAGTAGTGCCCACTCAACCCCCCAACCCGAGCAGTACTTC
TRBV5-1	TRBD2	TRBJ2-2	-	CASSPSGSTGELFF	TGCGCCAGCAGCCCGAGCGGGAGTACCGGGGAGCTGTTTTTT
TRBV19	TRBD1	TRBJ1-2	-	CASRHRGSGGGYTF	TGTGCCAGTAGGCACAGGGGCAGCGGCGGTGGCTACACCTTC
TRBV6-1	-	TRBJ2-7	-	CASSESGQVDEQYF	TGTGCCAGCAGTGAGTCAGGTCAGGTGGACGAGCAGTACTTC
TRBV6-1	-	TRBJ2-5	-	CASSGQLAQETQYF	TGTGCCAGCAGCGGACAGTTGGCCCAAGAGACCCAGTACTTC
TRBV5-1	TRBD2	TRBJ2-7	-	CATTISGRADEQYF	TGCGCCACCACCATTAGCGGGAGGGCCGACGAGCAGTACTTC
TRBV5-1	TRBD1	TRBJ2-6	-	CASSLRQGDSGANVLTF	TGCGCCAGCAGCTTGAGACAGGGGGACTCTGGGGCCAACGTCCTGACTTTC
TRBV9	-	TRBJ2-7	-	CASSVGTGTYEQYF	TGTGCCAGCAGCGTAGGTACAGGGACCTACGAGCAGTACTTC
TRBV5-1	-	TRBJ2-1	-	CASSLVAEIYNEQFF	TGCGCCAGCAGCTTGGTAGCGGAGATTTACAATGAGCAGTTCTTC
TRBV6-5	TRBD2	TRBJ2-7	-	CASSPGLAGYEQYF	TGTGCCAGCAGCCCGGGACTAGCGGGATACGAGCAGTACTTC
TRBV5-6	TRBD1	TRBJ1-2	-	CASSWEQGVHGYTF	TGTGCCAGCAGCTGGGAACAGGGGGTCCATGGCTACACCTTC
TRBV4-2	-	TRBJ1-2	-	CASSHSLGQGGYTF	TGTGCCAGCAGCCATAGTTTGGGCCAGGGTGGCTACACCTTC